This T cell receptor (beta chain) is drawn from a study of blood T cell repertoires in COVID-19. Study background: T cells, B-cell-depleted T cells, or PBMCs provided the cDNA or gDNA that served as material.

This CDR3 comprises 13 residues. Looked up from germline, CDR1 is SGDLS and CDR2 is YYNGEE. V dropped 0 bases and J dropped 5; count of bases not matched to a gene: 1. In the original workflow: The assay estimated nucleated cells by amplifying reference gene primers. Measured with immunoSEQ multiplex PCR; TCRdb has only the in-frame clones, and not every one. Clone size and the V and J calls come from that table; the DNA yielded D and trimming. Seen here are approximately 190,000 clones, roughly 84% observed once, and the top ten hold 5% to 7.5%. In its sample, this clone was seen a few times. Other DNA sequences from this sample encode an identical CDR3 as well.

The material sequenced was peripheral blood. The V call is TRBV9, the J call TRBJ1-1, with TRBD1 matching over 7 bases. The clonotype originates from a middle-aged woman who had recovered from COVID-19. CDR3 in amino acids: CASSVGRGTEAFF. DNA for the CDR3: TGTGCCAGCAGCGTAGGCAGGGGGACTGAAGCTTTCTTT.